The 21 T cell receptor beta chains presented below share a single source sample, sequenced in a study of post-analysis software for immune sequencing data. These receptors lack a known antigen. TCR beta libraries were prepared from cDNA with unique molecular identifiers. TCRdb analysed the PCR reads with MiXCR anew, one entry per CDR3 protein. The profile covers approximately 360,000 distinct CDR3 sequences, with around a third appearing a single time and over 10% taken by the ten largest. Study-wide results and caveats: Patients showed TRBV5-6, TRBV5-1 and TRBV20-1 among about five TRBV segments more frequent than in controls.

The sequenced material came from blood. Receptor source: a girl under 18 with multiple sclerosis.

The chain couples TRBV14 to TRBJ1-2; D possibly corresponds to TRBD1 (5 bases). The CDR3 is made up of 15 amino acids. V dropped 0 bases and J dropped 6 bases, with 14 bases sitting between them. Per the germline V gene, CDR1 is SGHDN and CDR2 is FVKESK. The CDR3: CASSQDQWGRDGYTF. The DNA for the CDR3 is TGTGCCAGCAGCCAAGATCAATGGGGCCGAGATGGCTACACCTTC.

This clonotype was detected a few times. V is TRBV7-6 and J is TRBJ2-5; tentatively, D is TRBD1 or TRBD2 (5 bases each). Trimming shortened V by 5 bases and J by 5 bases, and 18 bases separated the two germline ends. Germline V lookup: CDR1 SGHVS, CDR2 FNYEAQ. This CDR3 spans 15 amino acids. For the CDR3, the DNA is TGTGCCAGCAGCCTCGCAGCCGGGACCCAGGAGACCCAGTACTTC. This gives the protein CASSLAAGTQETQYF.

The rearrangement joins TRBV12-3 or TRBV12-4 to TRBJ2-3, with 11 bases matching TRBD1. The CDR3 totals 14 residues. V trimming: 5 bases; J trimming: 6 bases; junction bases outside the gene matches: 4. In DNA, the CDR3 is TGTGCCAGCAGTCGCGGGACAGGGGGGGATACGCAGTATTTT. Translation gives CASSRGTGGDTQYF.

The chain recombines TRBV11-2 with TRBJ1-6; TRBD1 matches at 12 bases. CDR3 length: 18 residues. J was trimmed by 9 bases and V by 1 base; bases with no gene match: 10. Looked up from germline, CDR1 is SGHAT and CDR2 is FQNNGV. The CDR3 DNA reads as TGTGCCAGCAGCTTAGTGTTCGGCACGGGACAGGGGGCTTCACCCCTCCACTTT. It yields the protein CASSLVFGTGQGASPLHF.

With regard to this clonotype: A read error may be the cause here, since a much bigger clone is one base away. This CDR3 is CSAKRAREEADTQYF. The CDR3 DNA is TGCAGCGCTAAAAGGGCCAGGGAAGAAGCAGATACGCAGTATTTT. This sequence joins TRBV29-1 and TRBJ2-3; possibly TRBD1 for D (5 bases). This CDR3 spans 15 amino acids. Trimming pared 7 bases from V and 4 bases from J, leaving 21 bases between. Germline V gene data show CDR1 as SQVTM and CDR2 as ANQGSEA.

This chain uses TRBV7-9 with TRBJ2-5; D not resolved. CDR3 size: 13 residues. V lost 5 bases and J 4 bases, leaving 11 bases between the germline ends. Germline CDR1 reads SEHNR; CDR2 reads FQNEAQ (reference sequence). The CDR3 nucleotides are TGTGCCAGCAGCGCAATGGAGTTAGAGACCCAGTACTTC. Translated: CASSAMELETQYF.

The genes are TRBV4-1 and TRBJ2-4; possibly TRBD2 for D (7 bases). The DNA end is more similar to TRBJ2-7, so the J call may be wrong. Germline V gene data show CDR1 as MGHRA and CDR2 as YSYEKL. This CDR3 spans 17 amino acids. CDR3 nucleotides: TGCGCCAGCAGCCAAGATTTGGGAGGGGGGCGATCCTACGAGCAGTACTTC. Translation gives CASSQDLGGGRSYEQYF.

The chain uses TRBV20-1 and TRBJ2-7, with a weak D call TRBD1 (6 bases). There are 14 residues in the CDR3. V gave up 0 bases and J gave up 3 bases, with 12 bases separating them. Germline CDR1 reads DFQATT; CDR2 reads SNEGSKA (reference sequence). The CDR3 DNA follows: TGCAGTGCTAGAGAGCAGGGGAGAAGCTACGAGCAGTACTTC. This codes for CSAREQGRSYEQYF.

The genes are TRBV7-6 and TRBJ2-1; D is uncertain. This CDR3 region has 15 residues. Germline values: CDR1 SGHVS, CDR2 FNYEAQ. V was clipped by 5 bases and J by 2 bases, with 13 bases between them. The CDR3 is CASSAPVNAYNEQFF. Written as DNA, the CDR3 is TGTGCCAGCAGCGCCCCGGTGAACGCCTACAATGAGCAGTTCTTC.

This clonotype was counted a few times. The chain is built from TRBV7-2 and TRBJ2-1, with 9 nucleotides matching TRBD1. The CDR3 is 14 residues long. V was pared by 5 bases and J by 9 bases, with 8 bases of the junction left unmatched. Germline V gene data show CDR1 as SGHTA and CDR2 as FQGNSA. The CDR3: CASSMGQGAAEQFF. CDR3 bases: TGTGCCAGCAGCATGGGACAGGGAGCCGCTGAGCAGTTCTTC. Full variable domain (remainder filled in from reference TRBV7-2 and TRBJ2-1): GAGVSQSPSNKVTEKGKDVELRCDPISGHTALYWYRQSLGQGLEFLIYFQGNSAPDKSGLPSDRFSAERTGGSVSTLTIQRTQQEDSAVYLCASSMGQGAAEQFFGPGTRLTVL.

The chain links TRBV5-1 to TRBJ2-3; D may be TRBD1 (6 bases). In germline, CDR1 is SGHRS, CDR2 YFSETQ. The CDR3 covers 15 residues. Between the trimmed V and J ends, which lost 6 bases and 0 bases, there was a span of 14 bases. DNA of the CDR3: TGCGCCAGCACCACGACAGGTACTAGCACAGATACGCAGTATTTT. This sequence encodes CASTTTGTSTDTQYF.

J is TRBJ2-3 and V is TRBV10-3; 9 bases match TRBD1. CDR1 is ENHRY and CDR2 is SYGVKD in the germline V gene. Germline trimming cut 0 bases from V and 7 bases from J; bases unmatched to any gene: 5. CDR3 length: 15 amino acids. The CDR3 DNA reads TGTGCCATCAGTGAGTCAGGGACAGGGCAAAATACGCAGTATTTT. It encodes CAISESGTGQNTQYF.

This clonotype was observed a handful of times. The J gene is TRBJ1-2, the V gene TRBV20-1; TRBD1 is a possible D gene (6 bases). V shed 6 bases and J shed 11 bases, with 19 bases lying between them. Germline V gene lookup returns CDR1 DFQATT and CDR2 SNEGSKA (reference sequence). The CDR3 is made up of 12 amino acids. The DNA of the CDR3 is TGCAGTGCCCCAGGACAGAGAAGCTTTTACACCTTC. Its protein is CSAPGQRSFYTF.

V is TRBV12-3 or TRBV12-4 and J is TRBJ1-2; D not resolved. The CDR3 spans 14 residues. The germline V and J ends were trimmed by 7 bases and 5 bases, with 17 bases remaining between them. CDR3 coding DNA: TGTGCCAGCACCGATATAGGGTCTCCTTATGGCTACACCTTC. Translated, it gives CASTDIGSPYGYTF.

This clonotype has a handful of counts. V usage is TRBV29-1 and J usage is TRBJ2-7; 11 bases are shared with TRBD2. V dropped 6 bases and J dropped 3; count of bases not matched to a gene: 1. This CDR3 has 12 residues. Germline values: CDR1 SQVTM, CDR2 ANQGSEA. CDR3 sequence: CSVGTSGYEQYF. CDR3 DNA: TGCAGCGTGGGGACTAGCGGCTACGAGCAGTACTTC.

The chain joins TRBV5-1 to TRBJ2-7, with D unclear. CDR3 length: 14 residues. CDR1 SGHRS and CDR2 YFSETQ come from the germline V gene. V lost 4 bases and J 4 bases, leaving 15 bases between the germline ends. In DNA, the CDR3 is TGCGCCAGCAGCCCGTACCGAGAGGTATACGAGCAGTACTTC. Protein sequence: CASSPYREVYEQYF.

This clonotype has more than one count but fewer than ten. The V call is TRBV7-9, the J call TRBJ2-4; 9 bases map to TRBD2. Trimming cost V 4 bases and J 1 base; bases outside gene matches: 8. Germline lookup yields CDR1 SEHNR and CDR2 FQNEAQ (reference sequence). CDR3 size: 17 residues. The CDR3 loop reads CASSSTWTSDAKNIQYF. The CDR3 DNA follows: TGTGCCAGCAGCTCCACTTGGACTAGCGACGCCAAAAACATTCAGTACTTC.

Only one count was recorded for this clonotype. The chain recombines TRBV20-1 with TRBJ2-7; 10 nucleotides line up with TRBD1. There are 14 residues in the CDR3. CDR1 and CDR2 (germline): DFQATT, SNEGSKA (reference sequence). The trim removed 6 bases at V and 2 bases at J, leaving 7 bases unmatched. The CDR3 DNA is TGCAGTGCCCGACCCGGGACAGGGGCCTACGAGCAGTACTTC. Its protein product is CSARPGTGAYEQYF.

V is TRBV28 and J is TRBJ1-1; TRBD1 aligns across 8 bases. This CDR3 has 14 amino acids. V lost 11 bases to trimming and J lost 1 base; unmatched junction nucleotides: 9. Germline CDR1 MDHEN, CDR2 SYDVKM. The chain's CDR3 is CASVYTGGNTEAFF. The CDR3, as DNA: TGTGCCTCAGTTTACACAGGGGGGAACACTGAAGCTTTCTTT.

The chain combines TRBV20-1 with TRBJ2-7; D is possibly TRBD1 (6 bases). V was pared by 3 bases and J by 5 bases, with 17 bases between. CDR1 is DFQATT and CDR2 is SNEGSKA in the germline V gene (reference sequence). This CDR3 region has 14 residues. CDR3 protein: CSARDRTGYHEQYF. The CDR3 region has the DNA TGCAGTGCTAGGGATCGTACAGGGTACCACGAGCAGTACTTC.

J is TRBJ2-5 and V is TRBV12-3 or TRBV12-4; D ambiguous. The CDR3 has 12 residues. V dropped 6 bases and J dropped 5 bases, with 10 bases sitting between them. CDR3 nucleotides: TGTGCCAGCAGCGATCTGATGGAGACCCAGTACTTC. Protein sequence: CASSDLMETQYF.